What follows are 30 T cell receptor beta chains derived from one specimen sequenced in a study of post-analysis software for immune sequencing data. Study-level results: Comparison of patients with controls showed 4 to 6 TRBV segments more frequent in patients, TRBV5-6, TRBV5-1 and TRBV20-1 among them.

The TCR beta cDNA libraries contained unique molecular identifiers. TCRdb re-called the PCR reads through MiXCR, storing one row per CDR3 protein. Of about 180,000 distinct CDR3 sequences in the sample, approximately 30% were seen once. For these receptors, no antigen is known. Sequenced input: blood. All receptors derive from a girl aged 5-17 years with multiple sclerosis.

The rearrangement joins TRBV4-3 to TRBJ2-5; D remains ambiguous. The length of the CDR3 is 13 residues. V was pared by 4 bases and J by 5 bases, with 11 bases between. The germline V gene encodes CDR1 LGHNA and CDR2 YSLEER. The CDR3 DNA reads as TGCGCCAGCAGCCGAAATCTCATGGAGACCCAGTACTTC. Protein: CASSRNLMETQYF.

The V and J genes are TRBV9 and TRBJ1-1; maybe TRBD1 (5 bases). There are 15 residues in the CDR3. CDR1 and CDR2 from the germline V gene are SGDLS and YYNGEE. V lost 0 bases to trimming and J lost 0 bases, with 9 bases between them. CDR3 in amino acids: CASSVDPDMNTEAFF. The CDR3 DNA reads TGTGCCAGCAGCGTAGACCCGGACATGAACACTGAAGCTTTCTTT.

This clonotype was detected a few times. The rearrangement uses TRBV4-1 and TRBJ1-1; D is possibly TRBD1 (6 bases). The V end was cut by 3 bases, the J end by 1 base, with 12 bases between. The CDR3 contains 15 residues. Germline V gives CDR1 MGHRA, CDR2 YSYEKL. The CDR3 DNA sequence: TGCGCCAGCAGCCAGCAGACAGGAGGGAACACTGAAGCTTTCTTT. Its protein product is CASSQQTGGNTEAFF.

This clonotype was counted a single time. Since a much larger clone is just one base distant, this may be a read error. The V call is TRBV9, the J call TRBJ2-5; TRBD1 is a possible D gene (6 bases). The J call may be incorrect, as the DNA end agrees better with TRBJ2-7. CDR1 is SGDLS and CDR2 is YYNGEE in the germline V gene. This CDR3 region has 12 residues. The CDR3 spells CASSDIGGEQYF. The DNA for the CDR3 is TGTGCCAGCAGCGACATAGGGGGCGAGCAGTACTTC.

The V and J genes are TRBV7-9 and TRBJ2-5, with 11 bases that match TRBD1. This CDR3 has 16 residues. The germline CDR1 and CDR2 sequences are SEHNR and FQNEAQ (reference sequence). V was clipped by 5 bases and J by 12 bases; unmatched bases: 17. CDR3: CASSISALHTGQGEYF. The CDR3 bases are TGTGCCAGCAGCATCTCCGCCTTACACACGGGACAGGGGGAGTACTTC.

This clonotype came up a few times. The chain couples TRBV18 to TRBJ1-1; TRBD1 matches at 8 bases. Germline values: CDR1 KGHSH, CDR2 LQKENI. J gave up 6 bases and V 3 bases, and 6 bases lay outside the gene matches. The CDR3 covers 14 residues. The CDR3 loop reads CASSPATGDPEAFF. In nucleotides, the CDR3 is TGTGCCAGCTCACCTGCGACAGGGGACCCTGAAGCTTTCTTT.

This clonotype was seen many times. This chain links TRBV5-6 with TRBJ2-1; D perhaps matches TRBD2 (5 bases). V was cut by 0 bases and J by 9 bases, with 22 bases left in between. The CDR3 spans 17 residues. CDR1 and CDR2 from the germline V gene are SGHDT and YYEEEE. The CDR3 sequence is CASSLAWPLLTSGEQFF. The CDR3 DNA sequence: TGTGCCAGCAGCTTGGCCTGGCCTCTGCTAACCAGCGGTGAGCAGTTCTTC.

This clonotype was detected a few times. CDR3: CASSLVLGREQFF. The CDR3 DNA sequence: TGCGCCAGCAGCTTGGTCTTGGGGCGGGAGCAGTTCTTC. This rearrangement joins TRBV5-1 to TRBJ2-1; possible D gene TRBD1, 5 bases. This CDR3 is 13 amino acids long. Germline V lookup: CDR1 SGHRS, CDR2 YFSETQ. The germline V and J ends were trimmed by 0 bases and 10 bases, with 11 bases remaining between them. Full variable domain (remainder filled in from reference TRBV5-1 and TRBJ2-1): KAGVTQTPRYLIKTRGQQVTLSCSPISGHRSVSWYQQTPGQGLQFLFEYFSETQRNKGNFPGRFSGRQFSNSRSEMNVSTLELGDSALYLCASSLVLGREQFFGPGTRLTVL.

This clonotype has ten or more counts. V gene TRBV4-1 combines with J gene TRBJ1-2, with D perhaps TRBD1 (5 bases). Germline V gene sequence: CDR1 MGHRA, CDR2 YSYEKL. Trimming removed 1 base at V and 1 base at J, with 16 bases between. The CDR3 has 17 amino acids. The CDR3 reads CASSQGMRTQLNYGYTF. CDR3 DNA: TGCGCCAGCAGCCAAGGAATGCGGACACAACTTAACTATGGCTACACCTTC.

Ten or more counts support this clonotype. DNA of the CDR3: TGTGCCAGCAGTTACTCCGCCCCGGACGAGCAGTACTTC. Translated, it gives CASSYSAPDEQYF. This rearrangement joins TRBV6-6 to TRBJ2-7; D uncertain. V was pared by 0 bases and J by 5 bases, with 8 bases between. Germline CDR1 is MNHNY and CDR2 is SVGAGI (reference sequence). The CDR3 has 13 residues.

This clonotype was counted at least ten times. The CDR3 nucleotides read TGTGCCAGCAGCCAAGGGGGTTACGAGCAGTACTTC. Amino acids: CASSQGGYEQYF. The chain joins TRBV14 to TRBJ2-7; unclear D gene. This CDR3 region has 12 residues. Germline V gives CDR1 SGHDN, CDR2 FVKESK. V was shortened by 1 base and J by 4 bases, with 5 bases between the two germline ends.

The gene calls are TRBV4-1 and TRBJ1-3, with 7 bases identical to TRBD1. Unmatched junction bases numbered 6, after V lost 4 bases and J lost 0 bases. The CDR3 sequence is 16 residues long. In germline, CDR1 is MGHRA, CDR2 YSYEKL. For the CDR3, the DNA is TGCGCCAGCAGCCTTAGGGGACAGAGCTCTGGAAACACCATATATTTT. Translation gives CASSLRGQSSGNTIYF.

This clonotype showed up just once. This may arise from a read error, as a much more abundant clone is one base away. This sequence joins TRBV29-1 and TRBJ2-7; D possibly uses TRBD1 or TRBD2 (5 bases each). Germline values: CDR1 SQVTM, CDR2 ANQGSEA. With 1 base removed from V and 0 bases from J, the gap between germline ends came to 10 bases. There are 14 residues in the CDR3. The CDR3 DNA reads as TGCAGCGTTGAAGGTATAGGGACCTCCTACGAGCAGTACTTC. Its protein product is CSVEGIGTSYEQYF.

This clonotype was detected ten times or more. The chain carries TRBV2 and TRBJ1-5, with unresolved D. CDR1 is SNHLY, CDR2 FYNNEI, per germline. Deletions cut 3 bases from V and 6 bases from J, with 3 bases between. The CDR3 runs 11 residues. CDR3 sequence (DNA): TGTGCCAGCAGTGACAGTCAGCCCCAGCATTTT. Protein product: CASSDSQPQHF.

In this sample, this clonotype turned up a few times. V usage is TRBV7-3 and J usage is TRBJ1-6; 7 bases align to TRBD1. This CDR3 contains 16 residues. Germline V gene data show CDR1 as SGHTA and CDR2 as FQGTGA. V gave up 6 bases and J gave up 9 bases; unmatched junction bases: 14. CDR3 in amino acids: CASSVRGQGGGSPLHF. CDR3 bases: TGTGCCAGCAGTGTAAGGGGGCAGGGCGGTGGTTCACCCCTCCACTTT.

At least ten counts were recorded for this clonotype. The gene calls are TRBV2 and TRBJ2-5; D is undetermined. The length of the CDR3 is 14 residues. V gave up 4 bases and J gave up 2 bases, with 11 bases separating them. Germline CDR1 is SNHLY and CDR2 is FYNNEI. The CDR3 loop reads CASSVALRQETQYF. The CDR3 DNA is TGTGCCAGCAGTGTGGCGCTGAGACAAGAGACCCAGTACTTC.

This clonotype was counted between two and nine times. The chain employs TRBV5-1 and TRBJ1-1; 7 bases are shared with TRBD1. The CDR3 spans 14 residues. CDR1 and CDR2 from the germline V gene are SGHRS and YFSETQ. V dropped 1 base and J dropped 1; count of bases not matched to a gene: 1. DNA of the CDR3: TGCGCCAGCAGCTTGCAGGGGGGGAACACTGAAGCTTTCTTT. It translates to CASSLQGGNTEAFF.

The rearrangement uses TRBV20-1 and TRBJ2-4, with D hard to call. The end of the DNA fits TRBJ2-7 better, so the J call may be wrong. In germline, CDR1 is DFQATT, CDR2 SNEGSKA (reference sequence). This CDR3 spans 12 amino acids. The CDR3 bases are TGCAGTGCTAGGGGCGGCCCCGACGAGCAGTACTTC. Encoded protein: CSARGGPDEQYF.

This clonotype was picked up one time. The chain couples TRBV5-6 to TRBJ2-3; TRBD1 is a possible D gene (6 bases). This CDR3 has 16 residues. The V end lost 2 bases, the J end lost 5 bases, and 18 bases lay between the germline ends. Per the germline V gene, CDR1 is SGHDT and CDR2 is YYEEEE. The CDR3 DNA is TGTGCCAGCAGCTTTCCGATAGGGACAAAGGGAGATACGCAGTATTTT. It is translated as CASSFPIGTKGDTQYF. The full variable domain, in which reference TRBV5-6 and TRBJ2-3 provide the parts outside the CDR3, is DAGVTQSPTHLIKTRGQQVTLRCSPKSGHDTVSWYQQALGQGPQFIFQYYEEEERQRGNFPDRFSGHQFPNYSSELNVNALLLGDSALYLCASSFPIGTKGDTQYFGPGTRLTVL.

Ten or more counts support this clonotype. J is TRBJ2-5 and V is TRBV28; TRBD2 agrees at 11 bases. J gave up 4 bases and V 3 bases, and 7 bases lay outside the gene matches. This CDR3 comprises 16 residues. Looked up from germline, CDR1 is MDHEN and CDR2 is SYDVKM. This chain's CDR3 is CASSFYGSGRAETQYF. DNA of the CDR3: TGTGCCAGCAGTTTTTACGGTAGCGGGAGGGCAGAGACCCAGTACTTC.

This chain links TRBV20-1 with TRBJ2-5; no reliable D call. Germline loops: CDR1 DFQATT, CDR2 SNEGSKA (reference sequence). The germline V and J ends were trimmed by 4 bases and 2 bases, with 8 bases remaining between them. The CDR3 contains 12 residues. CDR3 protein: CSATRVQETQYF. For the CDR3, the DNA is TGCAGTGCTACTCGGGTGCAAGAGACCCAGTACTTC.

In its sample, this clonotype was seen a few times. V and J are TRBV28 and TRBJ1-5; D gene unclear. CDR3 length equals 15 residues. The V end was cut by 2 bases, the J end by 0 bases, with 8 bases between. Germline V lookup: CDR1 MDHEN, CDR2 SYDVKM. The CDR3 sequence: CASSLVEFSNQPQHF. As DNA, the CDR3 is TGTGCCAGCAGTTTAGTAGAATTTAGCAATCAGCCCCAGCATTTT.

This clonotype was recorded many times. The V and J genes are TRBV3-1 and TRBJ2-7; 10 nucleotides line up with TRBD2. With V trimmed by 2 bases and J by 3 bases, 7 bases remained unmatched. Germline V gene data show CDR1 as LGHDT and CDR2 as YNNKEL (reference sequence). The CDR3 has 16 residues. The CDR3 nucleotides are TGTGCCAGCAGCCAAAATAGCGGGAGGACAAACTACGAGCAGTACTTC. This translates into CASSQNSGRTNYEQYF.

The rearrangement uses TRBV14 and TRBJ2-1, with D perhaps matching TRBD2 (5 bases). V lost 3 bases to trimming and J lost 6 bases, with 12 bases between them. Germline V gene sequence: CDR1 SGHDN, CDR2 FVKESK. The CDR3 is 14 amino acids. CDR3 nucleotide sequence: TGTGCCAGCAGCCATAGCGAGGGTCCCAATGAGCAGTTCTTC. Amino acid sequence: CASSHSEGPNEQFF.

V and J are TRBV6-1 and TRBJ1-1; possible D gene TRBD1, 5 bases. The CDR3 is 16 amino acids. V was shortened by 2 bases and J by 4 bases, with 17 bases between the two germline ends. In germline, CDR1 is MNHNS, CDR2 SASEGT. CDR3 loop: CASSELSGNGGTEAFF. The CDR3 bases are TGTGCCAGCAGTGAATTATCGGGGAATGGGGGCACTGAAGCTTTCTTT.

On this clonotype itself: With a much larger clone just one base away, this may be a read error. The CDR3 sequence: CASSYEGYEQYF. CDR3 coding DNA: TGTGCCAGCAGTTACGAGGGCTACGAGCAGTACTTC. The chain is built from TRBV6-6 and TRBJ2-1; D is possibly TRBD2 (5 bases). The J call is doubtful: the DNA matches TRBJ2-7 better. The CDR3 runs to 12 residues. From germline, CDR1 is MNHNY and CDR2 SVGAGI (reference sequence).

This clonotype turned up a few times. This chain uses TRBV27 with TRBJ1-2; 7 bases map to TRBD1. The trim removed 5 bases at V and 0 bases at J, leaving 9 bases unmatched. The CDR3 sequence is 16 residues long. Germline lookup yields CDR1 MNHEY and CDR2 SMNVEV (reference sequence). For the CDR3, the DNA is TGTGCCAGCAGTGAGGCGGGACAGCCCACTAACTATGGCTACACCTTC. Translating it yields CASSEAGQPTNYGYTF.

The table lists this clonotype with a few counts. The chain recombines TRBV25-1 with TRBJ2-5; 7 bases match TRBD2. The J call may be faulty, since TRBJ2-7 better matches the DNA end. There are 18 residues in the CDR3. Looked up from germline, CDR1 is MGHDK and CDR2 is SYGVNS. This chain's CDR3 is CASSDSLTSAKASLEQYF. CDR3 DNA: TGTGCCAGCAGTGATTCACTCACTAGCGCCAAGGCATCTCTCGAGCAGTACTTC.

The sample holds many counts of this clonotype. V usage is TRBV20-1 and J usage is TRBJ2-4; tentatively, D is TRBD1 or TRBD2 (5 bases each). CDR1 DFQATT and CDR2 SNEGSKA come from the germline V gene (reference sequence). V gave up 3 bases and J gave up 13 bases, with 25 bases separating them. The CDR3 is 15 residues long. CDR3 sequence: CSARYPRAEIGEQYF. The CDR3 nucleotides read TGCAGTGCTAGGTATCCGCGGGCCGAGATAGGGGAGCAGTACTTC.

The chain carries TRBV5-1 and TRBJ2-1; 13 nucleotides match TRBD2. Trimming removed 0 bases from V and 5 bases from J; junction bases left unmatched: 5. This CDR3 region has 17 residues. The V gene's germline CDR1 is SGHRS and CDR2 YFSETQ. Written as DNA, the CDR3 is TGCGCCAGCAGCTTGGAGACTAGCGGGAGGACGAACAATGAGCAGTTCTTC. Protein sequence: CASSLETSGRTNNEQFF. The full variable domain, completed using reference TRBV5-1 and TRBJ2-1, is KAGVTQTPRYLIKTRGQQVTLSCSPISGHRSVSWYQQTPGQGLQFLFEYFSETQRNKGNFPGRFSGRQFSNSRSEMNVSTLELGDSALYLCASSLETSGRTNNEQFFGPGTRLTVL.